This record covers a single T cell receptor beta chain. This clone showed up just a few times. There is no known antigen for this receptor. Nothing much larger sits one base from this clone, and base qualities are not available. According to the germline V gene, CDR1 reads SGHRS and CDR2 reads YFSETQ. Relative to germline, V is 2 bases shorter and J is 1 base shorter, with 7 bases between their ends. The CDR3 numbers 14 residues from cysteine through phenylalanine. The DNA shown is the 42-base CDR3, in frame from base 1. The donors were healthy, HIV-negative adults with no recently reported acute infections or vaccinations. Every donor was a Caucasian adult residing in Nashville, Tennessee, USA. Magnetic negative selection was used to enrich CD4+ T cells, after which naive cells were positively selected on CD45RA and the negative fraction became the memory subset. After blood collection by leukapheresis, PBMCs were isolated using Ficoll-Histopaque density gradient centrifugation and then cryopreserved in the vapor phase of liquid nitrogen. Purity and quantity of every magnetically sorted T cell population were checked by analytical flow cytometry. From each sorted fraction, genomic DNA was isolated and quantified by UV absorbance on a Nanodrop 2000c.

Using the deep immunoSEQ assay, multiplex PCR amplified TCR CDR3 regions from genomic DNA. Extracted genomic DNA from each cell subset was distributed evenly across all wells of several immunoSEQ 96-well plates, and each plate was treated as a replicate. For sorted subsets, around 200 ng genomic DNA, equal to about 30,000 T cell genomes, was loaded into each replicate PCR. Purified libraries were quantified with a Qubit 3.0 fluorometer, sized on a Bioanalyzer 2100, and re-quantified with the KAPA Library Quantification kit. A separate single-read 150-cycle Illumina NextSeq 550 flow cell was used to sequence each immunoSEQ 96-well plate. Per the original workflow: The immunoSEQ output contained only junctional sequences without quality scores, so filtering could not match that applied to full-length reads. Sequences were annotated with PyIR, a Python wrapper for IgBLAST v1.9, and V/J genes and CDR3 were assigned using IMGT germline references. Reads with weak V/J assignments (E-value above 1e-6), missing CDR3, stop codons, out-of-frame junctions, or ambiguous translated residues were removed. A V3J clonotype was defined by an identical inferred V gene, J gene, and CDR3 amino acid sequence. The percentage overlap between two repertoires was calculated by dividing the number of shared unique clonotypes by the size of the smaller repertoire. Richness of each repertoire was evaluated using RTK rarefaction, the Chao1 estimator, and Recon v2.1 estimates of unobserved clonotypes. Generation probabilities were computed with OLGA for all TCRbeta clonotypes obtained by the gDNA method from several donors. TCRdb carries this immuneACCESS record with in-frame sequences only. Its versions omit some clonotypes, under half of them owing to an unresolved V gene in the studies checked, with the rest unexplained. That table is the source of V, J and clone size, and D and trimming were worked out from the DNA. Recorded for this sample are approximately 340,000 clones; under 80% of them occurred a single time. Clones ranked in the top ten supply approximately 10% of the sample.

These data are taken from a study of shared clonotypes between healthy human individuals (dated by TCRdb to about 2020). The study in broad terms: Three men and two women, aged 18 to 49 years, made up the cohort. To estimate repertoire size and how much clonotype sharing occurs between individuals, the study deeply sequenced the blood TCR repertoires of about five healthy adults. To increase sequencing depth and limit assay-specific biases, TCR repertoire library preparation and sequencing were carried out by different laboratories using diverse techniques. For each donor, CD4 naive and CD4 memory were each given three plates, CD8 naive was given two plates, and CD8 memory was given one plate. Each donor's leukapheresis produced roughly between about 0.85 and 10 billion PBMCs. General conclusions and limits of the study: Across a few donors, 4.5% to 6.5% of naive CD4, roughly 3.3% of naive CD8, 2.3% of memory CD4, and under 0.45% of memory CD8 clonotypes were shared. Because the study included only a small number of donors, the genetic and exposure-history diversity represented was limited. Naive subsets generally had larger estimated clonotype richness than memory subsets did. Compared with non-shared clonotypes, the clonotypes found in all four sorted-subset donors had higher generation probabilities. Pairwise subsampling led to the expectation that sequencing depth would affect the degree of clonotype sharing among donors. Only blood was sampled, and tissue TCR repertoires likely differ from those in blood. Even with the large sequencing depth, rarefaction of the sorted-subset datasets indicated that sequencing was incomplete.

This TCR came from a man aged 25-45 years in good health. The receptor chain draws on TRBV5-1 and TRBJ1-5, with TRBD1 as a weak D call on 6 bases. The specimen sequenced was memory CD4+ T cells sorted from blood. Reading the label with the study, this specimen's cell subset or site is: CD45RA-negative fraction. The sequenced DNA is TGCGCCAGCAGCTTCGGGACAAGCAATCAGCCCCAGCATTTT. Translated, it reads CASSFGTSNQPQHF.